The sequence of this T cell receptor beta chain was determined in a study of memory CD4+ T cells and cytomegalovirus serostatus. Whole-study results and caveats: CD4+ memory repertoires contained about two fifths of the roughly 160 reported CMV TCRbeta sequences.

On this clone: Its specificity is unknown.

Original handling: After removing out-of-frame reads, approximately 2 million distinct TCRbeta sequences remained. TCRdb keeps only in-frame clones here, not all; method: immunoSEQ multiplex PCR. V, J and clone size derive from that table, while D and trimming were established from the DNA sequence. This table holds some 52,000 clones, 80% to 90% found once. Single viable CD3+CD4+CD8-CD45RO+ cells were sorted as the memory CD4+ T cells. After thawing, CD4+ T cells were positively selected. CDR1 is SGHKS, CDR2 YYEKEE, per germline (reference sequence). This CDR3 is 15 amino acids long. V was cut by 1 base and J by 10 bases, with 15 bases left in between.

The origin of this receptor is an adult in good health and CMV-seropositive. Sequenced sample: memory CD4+ T cells from blood. The chain joins TRBV5-5 to TRBJ1-6, with D possibly being TRBD1 (5 bases). The chain's CDR3 is CASSLLEGTRSPLHF. CDR3 bases: TGTGCCAGCAGCTTGTTGGAAGGGACCAGGTCACCCCTCCACTTT.